A single T cell receptor (beta chain) is shown here with its context. Its antigen is as yet unknown. These data are taken from a study of CD8 T cells in ankylosing spondylitis. Regarding the study as a whole: Earlier literature documents some of the motif variants in reactive arthritis synovial fluid and blood. Disease-associated clones were CD8+ and fairly uncommon in peripheral blood. Roughly eight highly homologous variants made up a TCR beta motif that seemed to typify ankylosing spondylitis blood.

With molecular barcodes, quantitative 5'-RACE was used to make the TCR beta libraries. In TCRdb, the 5' RACE reads were re-called with MiXCR into one record per CDR3 protein. The sample contains more than 500,000 distinct CDR3 sequences, about 5.2% of which appear only once. V lost 2 bases and J lost 8, with 23 bases in between. Germline V CDR1 and CDR2: SGHVS, FNYEAQ. This CDR3 is built from 17 residues. This receptor was obtained from a male donor with ankylosing spondylitis. The chain employs TRBV7-6 and TRBJ2-3; D may be TRBD2 (6 bases). Sequenced input: blood, either unsorted or a sorted T cell fraction (not recorded which). CDR3 residues: CASSLSGGALLSGTQYF. The CDR3 DNA reads as TGTGCCAGCAGCTTATCCGGGGGTGCCCTCCTGTCGGGTACGCAGTATTTT.